The T cell receptor beta chain under discussion was sequenced for a study of blood T cell repertoires in COVID-19. Study summary: Donors in the United States, Italy and Spain gave samples during acute or convalescent COVID-19. PBMCs, B-cell-depleted T cells, or T cells were the source of the cDNA or gDNA that made up the material.

TCRdb's table, derived via immunoSEQ multiplex PCR, lists solely in-frame clones and lacks some. The sample has over 60,000 clones, about 81% seen once. Per germline, CDR1 GTSNPN and CDR2 SVGIG (reference sequence). The CDR3 is 14 residues long. V was clipped by 5 bases and J by 5 bases; unmatched bases: 11. This clonotype originated in a human donor in a cohort sampled during active COVID-19. The chain combines TRBV30 with TRBJ2-7, with 8 bases aligning to TRBD1. Source material: peripheral blood. The chain's CDR3 is CAWRQGLGVHEQYF. CDR3 nucleotide sequence: TGTGCCTGGCGACAGGGGCTAGGGGTCCACGAGCAGTACTTC.